The 6 T cell receptor beta chains presented below share a single source sample, sequenced in a study of blood T cell repertoires in COVID-19. The protocol was immunoSEQ multiplex PCR, while the TCRdb copy is restricted to in-frame clones and leaves out a portion. The sample consists of some 96,000 clones, just over 85% of them appearing once. Sequencing was performed on peripheral blood. The receptors shown here come from a human donor in a cohort sampled during active COVID-19.

This chain joins TRBV20-1 and TRBJ2-5; 7 nucleotides agree with TRBD1. Germline lookup yields CDR1 DFQATT and CDR2 SNEGSKA (reference sequence). This CDR3 region has 13 residues. V dropped 3 bases and J dropped 1; count of bases not matched to a gene: 2. The CDR3 spells CSASRQGQETQYF. CDR3 DNA sequence: TGCAGTGCTAGTAGACAGGGCCAAGAGACCCAGTACTTC.

The rearrangement uses TRBV10-2 and TRBJ1-1; D may be TRBD1 (6 bases). The CDR3 totals 15 residues. In germline, CDR1 is WSHSY, CDR2 SAAADI. V gave up 8 bases and J gave up 0 bases, with 16 bases separating them. The CDR3 sequence: CASLDRPTMNTEAFF. The CDR3 DNA reads TGCGCCAGCCTAGACAGGCCGACCATGAACACTGAAGCTTTCTTT.

This clone was detected once. The rearrangement uses TRBV2 and TRBJ2-6; TRBD1 matches at 8 bases. The V gene's germline CDR1 is SNHLY and CDR2 FYNNEI. J gave up 0 bases and V 8 bases, and 9 bases lay outside the gene matches. The CDR3 covers 17 residues. The CDR3 loop is CASERQGSISGANVLTF. The CDR3 DNA follows: TGTGCCAGCGAAAGACAGGGGAGTATCTCTGGGGCCAACGTCCTGACTTTC.

This clone was counted once. The chain links TRBV27 to TRBJ2-3; TRBD2 matches at 9 bases. V dropped 7 bases and J dropped 2; count of bases not matched to a gene: 10. CDR1 and CDR2 from the germline V gene are MNHEY and SMNVEV (reference sequence). This CDR3 comprises 16 residues. The CDR3 DNA sequence: TGTGCCAGCAAACAAGCGCGGGAGGGCCACACAGATACGCAGTATTTT. It yields the protein CASKQAREGHTDTQYF.

This chain joins TRBV5-5 and TRBJ1-2, with 9 positions matching TRBD1. The V gene end was trimmed by 5 bases and the J gene end by 8 bases; junction bases not matched to a gene: 10. Germline CDR1 and CDR2: SGHKS and YYEKEE (reference sequence). CDR3 length equals 14 residues. For the CDR3, the DNA is TGTGCCAGCAGTAGGACAGGGGAGTTGGGCGGCTACACCTTC. This sequence encodes CASSRTGELGGYTF.

J is TRBJ2-7 and V is TRBV5-4, with a weak D call TRBD1 (6 bases). Germline CDR1 and CDR2: SGHNT and YYREEE (reference sequence). The CDR3 is made up of 13 amino acids. With 2 bases removed from V and 1 base from J, the gap between germline ends came to 7 bases. The CDR3 DNA reads TGTGCCAGCAGCTTTAGGGGGTCCTACGAGCAGTACTTC. Translated: CASSFRGSYEQYF.